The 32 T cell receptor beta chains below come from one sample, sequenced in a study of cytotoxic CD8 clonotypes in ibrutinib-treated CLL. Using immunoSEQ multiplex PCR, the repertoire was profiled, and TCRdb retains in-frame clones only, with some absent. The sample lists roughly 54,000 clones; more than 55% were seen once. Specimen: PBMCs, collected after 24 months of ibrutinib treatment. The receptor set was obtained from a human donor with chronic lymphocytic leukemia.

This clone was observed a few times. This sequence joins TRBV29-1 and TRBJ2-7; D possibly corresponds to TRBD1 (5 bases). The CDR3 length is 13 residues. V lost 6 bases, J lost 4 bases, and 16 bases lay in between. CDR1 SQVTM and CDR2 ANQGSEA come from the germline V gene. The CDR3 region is CSVSTERGYEQYF. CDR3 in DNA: TGCAGCGTCTCGACAGAAAGGGGTTACGAGCAGTACTTC.

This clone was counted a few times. CDR3 DNA sequence: TGTGCCAGCAAGCCTAGCGGGGGAACCTACGAGCAGTACTTC. Translating it yields CASKPSGGTYEQYF. The rearrangement uses TRBV6-1 and TRBJ2-7; 10 bases line up with TRBD2. V trimming: 7 bases; J trimming: 2 bases; junction bases outside the gene matches: 5. Germline values: CDR1 MNHNS, CDR2 SASEGT. The CDR3 is made up of 14 amino acids.

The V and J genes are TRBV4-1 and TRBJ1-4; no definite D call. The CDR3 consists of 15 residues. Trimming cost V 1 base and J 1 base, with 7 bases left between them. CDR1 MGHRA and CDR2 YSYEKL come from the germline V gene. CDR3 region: CASSQVAGTNEKLFF. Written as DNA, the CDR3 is TGCGCCAGCAGCCAAGTCGCCGGAACTAATGAAAAACTGTTTTTT.

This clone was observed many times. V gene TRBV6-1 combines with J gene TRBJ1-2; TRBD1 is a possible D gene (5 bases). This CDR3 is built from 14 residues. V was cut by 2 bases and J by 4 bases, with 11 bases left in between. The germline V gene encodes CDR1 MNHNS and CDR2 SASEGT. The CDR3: CASSESAGFYGYTF. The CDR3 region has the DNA TGTGCCAGCAGTGAATCTGCAGGGTTCTATGGCTACACCTTC.

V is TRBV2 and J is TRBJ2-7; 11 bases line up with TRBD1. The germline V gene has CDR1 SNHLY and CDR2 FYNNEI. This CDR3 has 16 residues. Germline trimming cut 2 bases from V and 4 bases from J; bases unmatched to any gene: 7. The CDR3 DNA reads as TGTGCCAGCAGTGAATGGCGGACAGGGGGCAGTTACGAGCAGTACTTC. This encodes CASSEWRTGGSYEQYF.

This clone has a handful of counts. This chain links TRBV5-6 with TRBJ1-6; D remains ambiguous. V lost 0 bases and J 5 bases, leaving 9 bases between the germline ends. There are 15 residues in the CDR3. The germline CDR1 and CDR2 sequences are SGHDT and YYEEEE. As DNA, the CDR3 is TGTGCCAGCAGCTTGGTCGGCGGACATAATTCACCCCTCCACTTT. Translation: CASSLVGGHNSPLHF.

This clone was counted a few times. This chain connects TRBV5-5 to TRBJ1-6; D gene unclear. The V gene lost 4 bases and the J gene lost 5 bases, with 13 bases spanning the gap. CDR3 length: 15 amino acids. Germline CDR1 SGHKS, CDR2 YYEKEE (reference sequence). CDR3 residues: CASSRSPRDNSPLHF. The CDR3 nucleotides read TGTGCCAGCAGCCGGAGTCCTCGGGATAATTCACCCCTCCACTTT.

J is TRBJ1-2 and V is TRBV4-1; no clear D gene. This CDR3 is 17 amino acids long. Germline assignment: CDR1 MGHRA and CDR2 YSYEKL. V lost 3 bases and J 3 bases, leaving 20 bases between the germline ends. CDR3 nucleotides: TGCGCCAGCAGCCAGGCGATCCCCAGCGGTTATGACTATGGCTACACCTTC. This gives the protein CASSQAIPSGYDYGYTF.

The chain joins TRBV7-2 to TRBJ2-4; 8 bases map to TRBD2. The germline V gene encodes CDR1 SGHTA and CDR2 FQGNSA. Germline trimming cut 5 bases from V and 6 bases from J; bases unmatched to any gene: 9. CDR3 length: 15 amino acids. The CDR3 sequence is CASSPPTGGSNIQYF. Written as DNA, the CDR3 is TGTGCCAGCAGCCCTCCCACGGGGGGGTCAAACATTCAGTACTTC.

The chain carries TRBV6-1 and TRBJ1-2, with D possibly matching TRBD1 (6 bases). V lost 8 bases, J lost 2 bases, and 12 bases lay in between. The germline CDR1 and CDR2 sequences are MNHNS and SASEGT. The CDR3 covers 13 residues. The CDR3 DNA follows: TGTGCCAGCCTGGGGGGCGGAAACTATGGCTACACCTTC. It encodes CASLGGGNYGYTF.

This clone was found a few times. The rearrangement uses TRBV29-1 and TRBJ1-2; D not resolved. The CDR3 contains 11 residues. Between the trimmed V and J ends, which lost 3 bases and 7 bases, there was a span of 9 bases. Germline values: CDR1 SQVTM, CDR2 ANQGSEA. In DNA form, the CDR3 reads TGCAGCGTTGACTGGGGATCTGGCTACACCTTC. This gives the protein CSVDWGSGYTF.

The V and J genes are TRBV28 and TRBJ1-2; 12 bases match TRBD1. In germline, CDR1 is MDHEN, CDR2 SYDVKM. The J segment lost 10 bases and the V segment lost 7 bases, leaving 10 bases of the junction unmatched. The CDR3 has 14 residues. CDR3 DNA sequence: TGTGCCAGCAACCCGGGACAGGGGGCAGGAGTCTACACCTTC. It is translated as CASNPGQGAGVYTF.

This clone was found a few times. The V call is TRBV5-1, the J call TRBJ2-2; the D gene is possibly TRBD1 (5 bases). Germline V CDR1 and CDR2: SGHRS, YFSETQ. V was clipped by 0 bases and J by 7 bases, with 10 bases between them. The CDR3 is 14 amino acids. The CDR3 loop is CASSLARVGGELFF. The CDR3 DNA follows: TGCGCCAGCAGCTTGGCCAGGGTCGGCGGGGAGCTGTTTTTT.

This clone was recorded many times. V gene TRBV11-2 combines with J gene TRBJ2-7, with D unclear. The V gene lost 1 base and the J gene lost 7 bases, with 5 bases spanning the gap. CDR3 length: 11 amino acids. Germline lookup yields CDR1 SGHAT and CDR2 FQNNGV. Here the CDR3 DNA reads TGTGCCAGCAGCTTAGTTTGGGAGCAGTACTTC. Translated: CASSLVWEQYF.

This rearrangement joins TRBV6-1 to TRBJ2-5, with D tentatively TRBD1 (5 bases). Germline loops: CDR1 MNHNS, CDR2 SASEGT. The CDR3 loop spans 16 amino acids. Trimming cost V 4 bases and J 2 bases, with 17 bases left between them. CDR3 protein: CASSAREGVHQETQYF. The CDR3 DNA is TGTGCCAGCAGTGCCAGGGAAGGAGTCCATCAAGAGACCCAGTACTTC.

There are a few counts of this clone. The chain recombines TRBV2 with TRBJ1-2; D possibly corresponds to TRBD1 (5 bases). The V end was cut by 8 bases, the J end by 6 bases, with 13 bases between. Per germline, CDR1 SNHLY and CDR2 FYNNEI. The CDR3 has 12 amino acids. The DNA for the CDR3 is TGTGCCAGCGTCTTCAGGGTGGATGGCTACACCTTC. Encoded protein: CASVFRVDGYTF.

The CDR3 is CASSSTGPGELFF. CDR3 bases: TGTGCCAGCAGTTCAACAGGGCCCGGGGAGCTGTTTTTT. V and J are TRBV6-4 and TRBJ2-2; perhaps TRBD1 as D (6 bases). Germline V CDR1 and CDR2: MRHNA, SNTAGT. This CDR3 is built from 13 residues. The germline V and J ends were trimmed by 5 bases and 6 bases, with 10 bases remaining between them.

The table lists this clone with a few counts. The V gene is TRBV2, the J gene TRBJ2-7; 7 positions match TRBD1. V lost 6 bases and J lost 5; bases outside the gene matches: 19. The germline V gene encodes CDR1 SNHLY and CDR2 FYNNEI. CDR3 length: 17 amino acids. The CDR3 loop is CASSRTGHQDSFHEQYF. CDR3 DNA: TGTGCCAGCAGCAGGACAGGTCACCAGGATTCTTTCCACGAGCAGTACTTC. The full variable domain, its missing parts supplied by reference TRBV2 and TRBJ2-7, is EPEVTQTPSHQVTQMGQEVILRCVPISNHLYFYWYRQILGQKVEFLVSFYNNEISEKSEIFDDQFSVERPDGSNFTLKIRSTKLEDSAMYFCASSRTGHQDSFHEQYFGPGTRLTVT.

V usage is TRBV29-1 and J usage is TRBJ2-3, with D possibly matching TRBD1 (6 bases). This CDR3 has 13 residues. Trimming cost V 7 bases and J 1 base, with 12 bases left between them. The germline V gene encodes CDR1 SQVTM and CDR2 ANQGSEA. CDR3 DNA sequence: TGCAGCGCCACAGGGACCCGCACAGATACGCAGTATTTT. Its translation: CSATGTRTDTQYF.

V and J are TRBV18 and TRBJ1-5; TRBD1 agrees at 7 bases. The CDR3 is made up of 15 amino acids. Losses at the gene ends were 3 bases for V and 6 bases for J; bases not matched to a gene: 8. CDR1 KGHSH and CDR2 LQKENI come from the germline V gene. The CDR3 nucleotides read TGTGCCAGCTCACCGTCCGCCCAGGGGGGTCAGCCCCAGCATTTT. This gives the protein CASSPSAQGGQPQHF.

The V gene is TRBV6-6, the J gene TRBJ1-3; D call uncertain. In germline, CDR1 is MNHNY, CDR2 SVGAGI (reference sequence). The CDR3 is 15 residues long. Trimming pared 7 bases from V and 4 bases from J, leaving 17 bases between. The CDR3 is CASILGSGTGNTIYF. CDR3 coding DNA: TGTGCCAGCATCCTAGGGTCAGGAACCGGAAACACCATATATTTT.

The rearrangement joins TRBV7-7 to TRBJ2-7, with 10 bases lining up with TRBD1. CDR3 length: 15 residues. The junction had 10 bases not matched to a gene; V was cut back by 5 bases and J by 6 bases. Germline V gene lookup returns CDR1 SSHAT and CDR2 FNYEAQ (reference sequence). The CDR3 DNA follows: TGTGCCAGCAGCCCGACTCGGGACAGGGGCGGCGAGCAGTACTTC. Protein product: CASSPTRDRGGEQYF.

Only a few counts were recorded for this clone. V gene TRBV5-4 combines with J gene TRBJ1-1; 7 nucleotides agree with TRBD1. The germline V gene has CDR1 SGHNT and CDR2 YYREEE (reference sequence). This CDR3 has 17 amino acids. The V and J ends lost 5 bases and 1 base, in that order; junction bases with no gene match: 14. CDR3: CASSSGTVRVQNTEAFF. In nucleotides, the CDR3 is TGTGCCAGCAGTTCTGGGACAGTTCGGGTACAGAACACTGAAGCTTTCTTT.

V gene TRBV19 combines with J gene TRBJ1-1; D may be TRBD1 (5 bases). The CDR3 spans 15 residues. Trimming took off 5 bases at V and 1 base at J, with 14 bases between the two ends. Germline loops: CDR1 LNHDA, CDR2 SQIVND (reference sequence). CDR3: CASSGDRGRNTEAFF. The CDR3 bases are TGTGCCAGTAGTGGGGATAGGGGTAGGAACACTGAAGCTTTCTTT.

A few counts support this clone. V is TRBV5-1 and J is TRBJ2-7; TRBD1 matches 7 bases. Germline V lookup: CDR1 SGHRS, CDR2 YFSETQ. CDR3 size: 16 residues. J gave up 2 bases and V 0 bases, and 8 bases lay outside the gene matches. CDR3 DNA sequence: TGCGCCAGCAGCTTGGAGACAGGGAATCCCACCTACGAGCAGTACTTC. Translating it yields CASSLETGNPTYEQYF.

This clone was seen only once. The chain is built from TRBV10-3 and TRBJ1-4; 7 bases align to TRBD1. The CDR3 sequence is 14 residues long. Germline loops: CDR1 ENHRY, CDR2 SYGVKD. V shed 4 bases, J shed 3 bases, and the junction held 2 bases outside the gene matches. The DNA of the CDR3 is TGTGCCATCAGTGTAGGGGGCTCTAATGAAAAACTGTTTTTT. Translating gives CAISVGGSNEKLFF.

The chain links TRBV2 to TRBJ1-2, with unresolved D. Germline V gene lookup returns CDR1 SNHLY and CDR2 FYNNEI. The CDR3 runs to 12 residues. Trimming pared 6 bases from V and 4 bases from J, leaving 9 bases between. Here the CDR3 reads CASRGTRYGYTF. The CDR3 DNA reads TGTGCCAGCAGAGGCACCCGCTATGGCTACACCTTC.

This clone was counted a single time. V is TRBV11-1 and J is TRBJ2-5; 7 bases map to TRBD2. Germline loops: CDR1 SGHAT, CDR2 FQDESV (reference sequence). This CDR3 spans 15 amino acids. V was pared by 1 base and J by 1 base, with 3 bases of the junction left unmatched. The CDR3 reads CASSLEAGAQETQYF. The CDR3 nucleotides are TGTGCCAGCAGCTTAGAGGCGGGAGCCCAAGAGACCCAGTACTTC.

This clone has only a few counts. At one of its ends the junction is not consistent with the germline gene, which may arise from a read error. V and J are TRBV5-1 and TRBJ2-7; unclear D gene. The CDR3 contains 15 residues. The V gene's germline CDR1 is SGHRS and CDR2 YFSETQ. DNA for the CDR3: TGCGCCAGCACCTTGGGCCTCCTGAGCTCCTACGAGCAGTACTTC. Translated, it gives CASTLGLLSSYEQYF.

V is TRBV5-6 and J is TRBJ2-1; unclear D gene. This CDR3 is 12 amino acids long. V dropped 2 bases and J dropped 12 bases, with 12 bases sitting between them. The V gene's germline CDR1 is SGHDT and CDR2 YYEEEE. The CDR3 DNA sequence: TGTGCCAGCAGCTTAGGGCATGGGTGGCAGTTCTTC. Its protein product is CASSLGHGWQFF.

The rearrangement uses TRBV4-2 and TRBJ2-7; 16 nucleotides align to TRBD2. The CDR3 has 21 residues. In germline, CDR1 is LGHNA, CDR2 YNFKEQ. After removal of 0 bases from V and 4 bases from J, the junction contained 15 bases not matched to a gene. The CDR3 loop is CASSQDWMGLAGGMSLYEQYF. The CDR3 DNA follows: TGTGCCAGCAGCCAAGATTGGATGGGACTAGCGGGGGGGATGAGCCTTTACGAGCAGTACTTC.

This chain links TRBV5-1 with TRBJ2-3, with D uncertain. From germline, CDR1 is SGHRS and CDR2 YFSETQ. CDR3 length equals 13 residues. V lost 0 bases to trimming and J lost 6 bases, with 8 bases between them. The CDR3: CASSLGVRDTQYF. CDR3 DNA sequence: TGCGCCAGCAGCTTGGGGGTGAGGGATACGCAGTATTTT.